This passage covers 3 T cell receptor beta chains from one sample sequenced in a study of blood T cell repertoires in COVID-19 (dated by TCRdb to the early 2020s). Library preparation employed the immunoSEQ multiplex PCR assay. TCRdb obtained this table from immuneACCESS and retained in-frame rearrangements with V and J assigned. These tables miss some clones; where compared with another copy, unresolved V genes account for less than half of the shortfall, and the remainder is unexplained. This sample lists over 120,000 clones; 75% to 90% were detected once. The top ten clones comprise around 5% of the sample. Sequenced sample: peripheral blood. All receptors derive from a human donor in a cohort sampled during active COVID-19.

CDR3 in DNA: TGTGCCAGCAGTTCACAGACAATTAGCTACGAGCAGTACTTC. Translation: CASSSQTISYEQYF. This chain uses TRBV2 with TRBJ2-7; no reliable D call. The CDR3 consists of 14 residues. The V gene lost 5 bases and the J gene lost 3 bases, with 14 bases spanning the gap. In germline, CDR1 is SNHLY, CDR2 FYNNEI.

The rearrangement uses TRBV9 and TRBJ1-1, with 8 bases aligning to TRBD1. V was clipped by 3 bases and J by 3 bases; unmatched bases: 4. Germline V gives CDR1 SGDLS, CDR2 YYNGEE. The CDR3 has 14 residues. The CDR3 reads CASSGTGFHTEAFF. CDR3 nucleotides: TGTGCCAGCAGCGGGACAGGGTTTCACACTGAAGCTTTCTTT.

The gene calls are TRBV4-1 and TRBJ1-1; 9 bases fit TRBD1. Germline values: CDR1 MGHRA, CDR2 YSYEKL. This CDR3 region has 16 residues. V lost 0 bases, J lost 5 bases, and 7 bases stayed unmatched. The DNA for the CDR3 is TGCGCCAGCAGCCAAGAACAGGGGGCGCGAAGTACTGAAGCTTTCTTT. Its protein product is CASSQEQGARSTEAFF.